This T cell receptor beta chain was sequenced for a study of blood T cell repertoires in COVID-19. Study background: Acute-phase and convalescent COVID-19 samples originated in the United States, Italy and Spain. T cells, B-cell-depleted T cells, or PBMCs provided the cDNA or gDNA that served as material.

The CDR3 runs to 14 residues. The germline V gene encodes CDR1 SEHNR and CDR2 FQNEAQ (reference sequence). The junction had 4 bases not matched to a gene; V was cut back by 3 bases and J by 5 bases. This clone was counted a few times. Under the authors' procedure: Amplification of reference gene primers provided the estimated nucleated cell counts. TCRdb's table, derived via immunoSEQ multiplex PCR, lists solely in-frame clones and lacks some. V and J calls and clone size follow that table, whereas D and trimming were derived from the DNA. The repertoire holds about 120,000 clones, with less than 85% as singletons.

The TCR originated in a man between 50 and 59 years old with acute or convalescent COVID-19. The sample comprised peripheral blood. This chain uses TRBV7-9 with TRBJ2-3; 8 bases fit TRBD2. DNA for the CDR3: TGTGCCAGCAGCTTGGTTCTAGCGGGAGATACGCAGTATTTT. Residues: CASSLVLAGDTQYF.